This is a list of T cell receptor beta chains from one sample in a study of blood T cell repertoires in COVID-19. The data were produced by immunoSEQ multiplex PCR, yet TCRdb's version contains in-frame clones alone and is incomplete. The sample holds tens of thousands of clones, roughly 86% seen once. Sequencing was performed on peripheral blood. The source of these receptors is a man in his forties or fifties with active or convalescent COVID-19. CDR3s include the opening cysteine and the closing phenylalanine or tryptophan. D genes are given only for firm matches. Rows give clone size only sometimes, using once, few, many, or a class for an expanded clone.

abundance	d_gene	v_gene	j_gene	CDR3nt	CDR3aa
.	.	TRBV6-2/TRBV6-3	TRBJ2-6	TGTGCCAGCAGTTCCCTCACACCTTCTGGGGCCAACGTCCTGACTTTC	CASSSLTPSGANVLTF
.	TRBD1	TRBV30	TRBJ1-4	TGTGCCTGGAGGAACAGGGGGGGAATTGAAAAACTGTTTTTT	CAWRNRGGIEKLFF
.	.	TRBV11-2	TRBJ2-7	TGTGCCAGCAGCTCCGACTTGACGGTCTCCTACGAGCAGTACTTC	CASSSDLTVSYEQYF
.	TRBD1	TRBV9	TRBJ2-7	TGTGCCAGCAGCGTGGGACAGGGGAACGACGAGCAGTACTTC	CASSVGQGNDEQYF
.	.	TRBV5-1	TRBJ2-2	TGCGCCAGCAGGTCGAGGTCTCAGTACCCTCCCGGGGAGCTGTTTTTT	CASRSRSQYPPGELFF
.	.	TRBV3-1/TRBV3-2	TRBJ2-7	TGTGCCAGCAGCCAAGCTGGTAACGAGCAGTACTTC	CASSQAGNEQYF
.	TRBD1	TRBV3-1/TRBV3-2	TRBJ2-2	TGTGCCAGCAGCCGGGGACAGGGTATAACCGGGGAGCTGTTTTTT	CASSRGQGITGELFF
.	.	TRBV27	TRBJ1-5	TGTGCCAGCAGTTTGGGCAGGGATCAGCCCCAGCATTTT	CASSLGRDQPQHF
.	.	TRBV12-3/TRBV12-4	TRBJ2-1	TGTGCCAGCACCCTCCTCCAGAATGAGCAGTTCTTC	CASTLLQNEQFF
.	.	TRBV7-9	TRBJ2-1	TGTGCCAGCAGCTTAGACTTACGGGTCAATGAGCAGTTCTTC	CASSLDLRVNEQFF
.	TRBD1	TRBV6-5	TRBJ1-1	TGTGCCAGCAGTCCCGAGGGGGCTAGTGAAGCTTTCTTT	CASSPEGASEAFF
few	TRBD1	TRBV19	TRBJ2-5	TGTGCCAGTAGTACAGGGGGTTTTTGGGAGACCCAGTACTTC	CASSTGGFWETQYF
.	.	TRBV28	TRBJ1-1	TGTGCCAGCAGTTCATTGCCGGACAAGTACACTGAAGCTTTCTTT	CASSSLPDKYTEAFF
few	.	TRBV15	TRBJ1-5	TGTGCCACCAGCAGAGATCGAGATTATAGCAATCAGCCCCAGCATTTT	CATSRDRDYSNQPQHF
.	.	TRBV2	TRBJ1-2	TGTGCCAGCAGTGAAGGAGAAAGATATGGCTACACCTTC	CASSEGERYGYTF
.	.	TRBV28	TRBJ1-2	TGTGCCAGCAGTTATTTAGAGAACTATGGCTACACCTTC	CASSYLENYGYTF
.	.	TRBV18	TRBJ2-3	.	CASSPPRVAAEIRSIF
.	.	TRBV24-1	TRBJ1-6	TGTGCCACCAGTGATCAGGGATATAATTCACCCCTCCACTTT	CATSDQGYNSPLHF
.	.	TRBV9	TRBJ2-3	TGTGCCAGCAGCGTAGGGGTAGCGGGCACAGATACGCAGTATTTT	CASSVGVAGTDTQYF
.	TRBD1	TRBV6-6	TRBJ1-2	TGTGCCAGCAGTTCCCTTGACAGGGCTGGCTACACCTTC	CASSSLDRAGYTF
.	.	TRBV28	TRBJ1-5	TGTGCCAGCATCTGGGGCAGGGGCAATCAGCCCCAGCATTTT	CASIWGRGNQPQHF
.	TRBD1	TRBV18	TRBJ1-3	TGTGCCAGCTCACCACCGGGACAGGGCTCTGGAAACACCATATATTTT	CASSPPGQGSGNTIYF
.	TRBD2	TRBV7-8	TRBJ2-1	TGTGCCAGCAGCTTAATATTCTGGCGGGGGGATAACAATGAGCAGTTCTTC	CASSLIFWRGDNNEQFF
.	.	TRBV28	TRBJ1-2	TGTGCCAGCAGTACTCAGGAGGCGGGGGGTACTTATGGCTACACCTTC	CASSTQEAGGTYGYTF
few	.	TRBV3-1/TRBV3-2	TRBJ2-5	TGTGCCAGCAGCCTGGACATTGGCTTGGGGGAGACCCAGTACTTC	CASSLDIGLGETQYF
.	TRBD2	TRBV12-5	TRBJ2-5	TGTGCTAGTGGTCGGGGACTAGCAGAGGAGACCCAGTACTTC	CASGRGLAEETQYF
few	.	TRBV3-1/TRBV3-2	TRBJ1-1	TGTGCCAGCAGCCAAAGAGGGGGCACTGAAGCTTTCTTT	CASSQRGGTEAFF
.	TRBD2	TRBV2	TRBJ2-3	TGTGCCAGCAGTGCTGCGGGGGGCCTCACAGATACGCAGTATTTT	CASSAAGGLTDTQYF